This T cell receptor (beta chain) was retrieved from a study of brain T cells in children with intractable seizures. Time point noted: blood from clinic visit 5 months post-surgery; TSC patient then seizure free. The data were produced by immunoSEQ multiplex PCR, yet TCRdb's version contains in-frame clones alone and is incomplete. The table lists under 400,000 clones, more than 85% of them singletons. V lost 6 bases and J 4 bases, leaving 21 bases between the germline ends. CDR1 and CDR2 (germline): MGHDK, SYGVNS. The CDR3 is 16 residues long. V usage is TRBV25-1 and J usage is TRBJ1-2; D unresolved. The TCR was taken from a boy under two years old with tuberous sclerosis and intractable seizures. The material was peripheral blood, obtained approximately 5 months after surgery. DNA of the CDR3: TGTGCCAGCAGCGGCGAATCCGGGGTCGGCGGCTATGGCTACACCTTC. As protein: CASSGESGVGGYGYTF.